This note documents a single T cell receptor beta chain sequence. The data were produced by immunoSEQ multiplex PCR, yet TCRdb's version contains in-frame clones alone and is incomplete. The sample lists 720,000 or so clones, around 85% occurring once. These data come from a study of shared T cell receptors in the human thymus. This CDR3 spans 20 amino acids. J gave up 1 base and V 0 bases, and 7 bases lay outside the gene matches. Germline V gives CDR1 LGHNA, CDR2 YSLEER. The sample was also reused in another study, on human thymus T cells. As that study records: Corrective heart surgery yielded the resections from which the thymus tissue came. Repertoires sampled from thymus and blood appeared biased in V and J gene usage. Related studies noted strongly shared thymic repertoires across unrelated people.

The chain links TRBV4-3 to TRBJ1-6, with 12 bases that match TRBD1. Sequencing input: thymocytes. The clonotype originates from a girl less than two years old with a congenital heart defect. CDR3 DNA sequence: TGCGCCAGCAGCCAAGATGTAGGGACAGGGGGCCCGTCCTATAATTCACCCCTCCACTTT. Protein: CASSQDVGTGGPSYNSPLHF.